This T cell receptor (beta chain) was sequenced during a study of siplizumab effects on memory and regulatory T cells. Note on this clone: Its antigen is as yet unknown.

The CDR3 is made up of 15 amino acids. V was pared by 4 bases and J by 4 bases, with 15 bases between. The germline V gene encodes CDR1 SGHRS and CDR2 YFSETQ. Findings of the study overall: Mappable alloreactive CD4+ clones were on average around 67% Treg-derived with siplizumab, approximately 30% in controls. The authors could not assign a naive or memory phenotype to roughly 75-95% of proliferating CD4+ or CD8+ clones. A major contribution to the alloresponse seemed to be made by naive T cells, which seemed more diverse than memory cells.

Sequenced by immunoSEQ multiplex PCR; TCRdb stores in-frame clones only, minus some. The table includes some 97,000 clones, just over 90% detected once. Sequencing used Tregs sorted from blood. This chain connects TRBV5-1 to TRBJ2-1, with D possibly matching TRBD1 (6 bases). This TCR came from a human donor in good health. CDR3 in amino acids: CASSPGPQGYNEQFF. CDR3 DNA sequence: TGCGCCAGCAGCCCCGGACCCCAGGGGTACAATGAGCAGTTCTTC. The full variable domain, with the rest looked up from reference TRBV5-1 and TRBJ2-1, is KAGVTQTPRYLIKTRGQQVTLSCSPISGHRSVSWYQQTPGQGLQFLFEYFSETQRNKGNFPGRFSGRQFSNSRSEMNVSTLELGDSALYLCASSPGPQGYNEQFFGPGTRLTVL.